The entry that follows covers one TCR beta chain sequence. This specimen belongs to a study of shared clonotypes between healthy human individuals. Looking at the study overall: Each donor contributed plates that comprised three CD4 naive, three CD4 memory, two CD8 naive and one CD8 memory.

The CDR3 spans 14 residues. V dropped 1 base and J dropped 3 bases, with 9 bases sitting between them. Germline lookup yields CDR1 LGHNA and CDR2 YSLEER. When replicate PCRs were run on sorted subsets, they used 200 to 250 ng DNA, approximately 27,000 T cell genomes. In the authors' methods: Owing to the provision of junction-only sequences devoid of quality scores by immunoSEQ, filtering differed. Method: immunoSEQ multiplex PCR; TCRdb's copy keeps in-frame clones and lacks some. That table gives V, J and clone size, and the DNA gave D and trimming. This table has around 2.1 million clones, roughly 91% appearing once. It was CD45RO-negative cells, positively selected for CCR7, that made up naive CD8 cells, with terminally differentiated effector memory CD45RA+ cells excluded.

The chain joins TRBV4-3 to TRBJ1-1; D is unresolved. The receptor was isolated from a man aged 18 to 29 in good health. Some clones in this sample may be carry-over from other donors' samples. Sequences were obtained from naive CD8+ T cells from PBMCs. The CDR3: CASSQGLSYTEAFF. The CDR3 DNA reads TGCGCCAGCAGCCAAGGCTTGAGTTACACTGAAGCTTTCTTT.